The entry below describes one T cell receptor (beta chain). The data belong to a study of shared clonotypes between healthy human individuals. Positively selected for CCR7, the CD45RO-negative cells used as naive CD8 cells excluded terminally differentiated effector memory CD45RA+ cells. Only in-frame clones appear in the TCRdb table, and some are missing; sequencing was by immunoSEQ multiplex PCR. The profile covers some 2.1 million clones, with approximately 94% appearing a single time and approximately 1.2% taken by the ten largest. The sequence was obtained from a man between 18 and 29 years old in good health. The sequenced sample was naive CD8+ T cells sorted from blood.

The CDR3 DNA follows: TGTGCCAGCAGCGATGGGTGGGGAGGGCGGCAAGAGACCCAGTACTTC. It codes for CASSDGWGGRQETQYF. The chain couples TRBV2 to TRBJ2-5; 7 bases fit TRBD2. The CDR3 is made up of 16 amino acids. V shed 6 bases and J 2 bases; nucleotides not matched to a gene: 12. The germline CDR1 and CDR2 sequences are SNHLY and FYNNEI.